This entry concerns a single T cell receptor (beta chain). Antigen: not known. The data were obtained in a study of cytomegalovirus exposure and HLA in healthy donors. V was shortened by 4 bases and J by 11 bases, with 29 bases between the two germline ends. The germline gives CDR1 SQVTM, CDR2 ANQGSEA. This CDR3 has 16 amino acids. This PCR relied on a set of 60 Vbeta primers and 13 Jbeta primers. Data came from immunoSEQ multiplex PCR; TCRdb stores just in-frame clones and leaves some out. The sample records around 130,000 clones, about 85% being singletons. Findings of the study overall: It is likely that the observed cluster of highly shared sequence variants was a sequencing artifact.

This TCR was recovered from a boy aged 5-17 years in good health and CMV-seronegative. The J gene is TRBJ1-2, the V gene TRBV29-1, with TRBD1 as a possible D gene (6 bases). Sequencing used PBMCs. CDR3 DNA: TGCAGCGTTGTGGGGGGGACGCGGGACACAGGATGGCGGTACACCTTC. Translating gives CSVVGGTRDTGWRYTF.